The clone carrying this T cell receptor beta chain was seen just once. This record belongs to a study of blood T cell repertoires in COVID-19. The V end was cut by 5 bases, the J end by 4 bases, with 11 bases between. The CDR3 runs to 13 residues. Looked up from germline, CDR1 is SGHTA and CDR2 is FQGTGA. As processed by the authors: Estimation of nucleated cell counts was performed using reference gene primer amplification. TCRdb's copy holds only in-frame clones and misses some; the assay was immunoSEQ multiplex PCR. That table furnishes V, J and clone size, whereas the DNA furnished D and trimming. The table shows approximately 220,000 clones, with roughly 85% occurring only once. Living in 24 US areas, the participants were between 18 and 89 years of age. Donors were grouped by their self-reported clinical history. For recovered donors of Cohort 3, there were two negative PCRs, clearance, or symptom resolution.

This TCR was sampled from a man between 40 and 49 years old who had recovered from COVID-19. The rearrangement links TRBV7-3 to TRBJ1-2; the D gene is possibly TRBD1 (6 bases). Source material: PBMCs or T cells enriched from blood (not recorded which). The CDR3: CASSPGQRYGYTF. CDR3 DNA: TGTGCCAGCAGCCCCGGACAGCGCTATGGCTACACCTTC. The full variable domain, completed using reference TRBV7-3 and TRBJ1-2, is GAGVSQTPSNKVTEKGKYVELRCDPISGHTALYWYRQSLGQGPEFLIYFQGTGAADDSGLPNDRFFAVRPEGSVSTLKIQRTERGDSAVYLCASSPGQRYGYTFGSGTRLTVV.